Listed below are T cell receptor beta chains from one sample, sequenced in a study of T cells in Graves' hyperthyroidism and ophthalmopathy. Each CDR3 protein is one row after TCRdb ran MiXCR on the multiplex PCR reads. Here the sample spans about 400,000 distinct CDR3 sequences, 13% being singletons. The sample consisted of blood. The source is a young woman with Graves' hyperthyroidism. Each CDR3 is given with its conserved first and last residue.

CASSPRMGNEQYF	TRBV7-9	TRBJ2-7	13
CASGPGRSYEQYF	TRBV27	TRBJ2-7	13
CASSPRGGEGIGGYTF	TRBV5-5	TRBJ1-2	16
CASSRINSPLHF	TRBV3-1	TRBJ1-6	12
CASSRAGSPSTDTQYF	TRBV12-3/TRBV12-4	TRBJ2-3	16
CASRNPGANTEAFF	TRBV11-2	TRBJ1-1	14
CASSLGGLGGDGYTF	TRBV27	TRBJ1-2	15
CAISEGQNTQYF	TRBV10-3	TRBJ2-3	12
CSVEGGRVNEQFF	TRBV29-1	TRBJ2-1	13
CSVGRGGRRETQYF	TRBV29-1	TRBJ2-5	14
CASSQGLAGALKQFF	TRBV4-1	TRBJ2-1	15
CASSIGQSLYYEQYF	TRBV19	TRBJ2-7	15
CAWRTTGTPEAFF	TRBV30	TRBJ1-1	13
CASSLLGGSTEAFF	TRBV5-8	TRBJ1-1	14
CSAENSGQGDEQYF	TRBV20-1	TRBJ2-7	14